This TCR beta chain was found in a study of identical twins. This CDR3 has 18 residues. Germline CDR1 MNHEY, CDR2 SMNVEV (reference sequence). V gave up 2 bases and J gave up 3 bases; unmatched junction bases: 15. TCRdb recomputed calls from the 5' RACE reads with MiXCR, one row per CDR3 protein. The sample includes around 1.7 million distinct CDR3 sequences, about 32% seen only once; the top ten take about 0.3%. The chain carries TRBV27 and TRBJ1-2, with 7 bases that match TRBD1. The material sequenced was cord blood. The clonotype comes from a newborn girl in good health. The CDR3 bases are TGTGCCAGCAGTTTAGTGTGGACAGGAGGTAGATTGGACTATGGCTACACCTTC. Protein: CASSLVWTGGRLDYGYTF.